This T cell receptor (beta chain) derives from a study of T cells in Graves' hyperthyroidism and ophthalmopathy. This clonotype was seen more than once but under ten times. Germline V gene lookup returns CDR1 LGHNA and CDR2 YSLEER. The CDR3 sequence is 15 residues long. J lost 5 bases, V lost 0 bases, and 5 bases had no gene match. RNA transcripts gave rise to amplified TCR beta CDR3 regions. A set of HTBI primers served as the primers for a first-round RT-PCR of the TCR CDR3. MiXCR, applied by TCRdb to the multiplex PCR reads, yields one record per CDR3 protein. The table shows around 500,000 distinct CDR3 sequences, with 15% to 20% occurring only once.

This sequence originates from a woman aged 30 to 39 with Graves' ophthalmopathy. The material sequenced was blood. The chain carries TRBV4-3 and TRBJ2-5; 8 bases align to TRBD2. CDR3 region: CASSQDRGGRETQYF. In DNA, the CDR3 is TGCGCCAGCAGCCAAGATCGGGGGGGTAGGGAGACCCAGTACTTC.